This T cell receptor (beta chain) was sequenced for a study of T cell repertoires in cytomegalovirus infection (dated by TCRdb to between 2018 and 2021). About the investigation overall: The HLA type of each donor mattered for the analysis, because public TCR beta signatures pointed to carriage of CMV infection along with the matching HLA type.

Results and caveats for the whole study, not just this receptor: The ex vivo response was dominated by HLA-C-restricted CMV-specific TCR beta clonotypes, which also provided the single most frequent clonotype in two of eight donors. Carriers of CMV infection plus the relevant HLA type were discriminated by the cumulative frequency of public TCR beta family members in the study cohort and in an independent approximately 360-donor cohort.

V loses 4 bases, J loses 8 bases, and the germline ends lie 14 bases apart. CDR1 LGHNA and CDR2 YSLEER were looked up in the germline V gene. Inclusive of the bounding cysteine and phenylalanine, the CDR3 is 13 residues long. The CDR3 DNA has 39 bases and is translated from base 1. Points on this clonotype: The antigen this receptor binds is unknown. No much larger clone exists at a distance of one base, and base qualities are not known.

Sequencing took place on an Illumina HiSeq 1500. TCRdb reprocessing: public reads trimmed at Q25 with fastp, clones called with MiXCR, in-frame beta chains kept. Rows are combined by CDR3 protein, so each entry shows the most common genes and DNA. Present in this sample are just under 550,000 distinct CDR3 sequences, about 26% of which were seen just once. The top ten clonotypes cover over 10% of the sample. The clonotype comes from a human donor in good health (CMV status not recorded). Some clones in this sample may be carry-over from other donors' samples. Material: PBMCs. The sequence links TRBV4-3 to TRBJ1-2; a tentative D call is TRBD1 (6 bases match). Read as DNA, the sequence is TGCGCCAGCAGCCTGACCCAGGGGTTAGGCTACACCTTC. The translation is CASSLTQGLGYTF.